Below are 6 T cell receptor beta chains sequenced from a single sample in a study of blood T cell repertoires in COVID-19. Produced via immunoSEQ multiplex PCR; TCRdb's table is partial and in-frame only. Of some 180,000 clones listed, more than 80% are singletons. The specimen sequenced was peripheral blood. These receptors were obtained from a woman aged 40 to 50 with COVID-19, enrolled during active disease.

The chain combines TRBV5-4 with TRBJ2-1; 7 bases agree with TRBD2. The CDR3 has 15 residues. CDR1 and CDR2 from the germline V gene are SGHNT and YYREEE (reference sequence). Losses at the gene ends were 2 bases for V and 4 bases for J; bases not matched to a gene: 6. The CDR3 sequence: CASSFGGSTYNEQFF. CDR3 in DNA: TGTGCCAGCAGCTTCGGCGGGAGTACGTACAATGAGCAGTTCTTC.

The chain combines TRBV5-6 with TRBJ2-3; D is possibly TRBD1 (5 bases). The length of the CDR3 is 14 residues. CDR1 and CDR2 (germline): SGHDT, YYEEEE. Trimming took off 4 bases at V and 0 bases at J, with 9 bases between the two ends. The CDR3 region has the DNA TGTGCCAGCAGCCTAGACAGCAGCACAGATACGCAGTATTTT. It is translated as CASSLDSSTDTQYF.

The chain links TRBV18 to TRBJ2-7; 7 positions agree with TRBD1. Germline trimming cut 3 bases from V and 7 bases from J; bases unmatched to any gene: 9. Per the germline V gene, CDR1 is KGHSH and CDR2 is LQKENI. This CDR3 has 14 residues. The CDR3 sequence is CASSPGQGVQEQYF. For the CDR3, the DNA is TGTGCCAGCTCACCCGGGCAGGGGGTGCAAGAGCAGTACTTC.

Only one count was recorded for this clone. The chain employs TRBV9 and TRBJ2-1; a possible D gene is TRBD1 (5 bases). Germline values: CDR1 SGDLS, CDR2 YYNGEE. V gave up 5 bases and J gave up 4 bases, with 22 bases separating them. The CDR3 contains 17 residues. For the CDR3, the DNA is TGTGCCAGCAGTGCCCAACTCACAGGATTGAGTTACAATGAGCAGTTCTTC. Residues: CASSAQLTGLSYNEQFF.

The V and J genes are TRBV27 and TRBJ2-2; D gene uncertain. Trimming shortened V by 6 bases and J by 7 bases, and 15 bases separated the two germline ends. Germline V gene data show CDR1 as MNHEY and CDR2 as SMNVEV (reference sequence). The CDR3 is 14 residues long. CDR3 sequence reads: CASREDLRIGELFF. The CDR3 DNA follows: TGTGCCAGCAGGGAAGACTTGAGGATCGGGGAGCTGTTTTTT.

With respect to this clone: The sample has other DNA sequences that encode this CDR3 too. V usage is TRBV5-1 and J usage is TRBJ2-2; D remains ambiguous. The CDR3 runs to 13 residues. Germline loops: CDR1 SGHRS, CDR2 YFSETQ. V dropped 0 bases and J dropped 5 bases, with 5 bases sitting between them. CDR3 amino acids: CASSLASTGELFF. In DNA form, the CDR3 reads TGCGCCAGCAGCTTGGCCAGTACCGGGGAGCTGTTTTTT.